Listed below are T cell receptor beta chains from one sample, sequenced in a study of shared clonotypes between healthy human individuals. Repertoires were generated with immunoSEQ multiplex PCR, while TCRdb's copy carries only in-frame clones and drops some. The sample lists around 1.5 million clones, 95% to 99% occurring once. The sequencing sample was made of naive CD4+ T cells sorted from blood. The receptors come from a man aged 30 to 45 in good health. Both conserved end residues are part of each CDR3. A D gene is named only where the DNA matches it firmly. The size of a clone is reported for some rows only, either as once, few or many, or as a class for expanded clones.

v_gene: TRBV9; abundance: NA; j_gene: TRBJ2-7; d_gene: NA; CDR3nt: TGTGCCAGCAGCGCAGGGCCCGCTAGCTACGAGCAGTACTTC; CDR3aa: CASSAGPASYEQYF
v_gene: TRBV9; abundance: NA; j_gene: TRBJ2-3; d_gene: NA; CDR3nt: TGTGCCAGCAATTATTTGGGAAGCACAGATACGCAGTATTTT; CDR3aa: CASNYLGSTDTQYF
v_gene: TRBV7-6; abundance: NA; j_gene: TRBJ2-7; d_gene: NA; CDR3nt: TGTGCCAGCAGCTTATGGGGGGACGAGCAGTACTTC; CDR3aa: CASSLWGDEQYF
v_gene: TRBV10-3; abundance: NA; j_gene: TRBJ1-2; d_gene: NA; CDR3nt: TGTGCCATCAGTTCCCTGTCACGGTCCCATGGCTACACCTTC; CDR3aa: CAISSLSRSHGYTF
v_gene: TRBV10-2; abundance: few; j_gene: TRBJ1-2; d_gene: NA; CDR3nt: TGCGCCAGCGCCAAGACCGACTATGGCTACACCTTC; CDR3aa: CASAKTDYGYTF
v_gene: TRBV29-1; abundance: NA; j_gene: TRBJ2-5; d_gene: TRBD2; CDR3nt: TGCAGCGTTGCCCGGGGACTAGCGGGAGTATTTGTCGGCCGAGAGACCCAGTACTTC; CDR3aa: CSVARGLAGVFVGRETQYF
v_gene: TRBV5-4; abundance: NA; j_gene: TRBJ2-3; d_gene: TRBD1; CDR3nt: TGTGCCTCCGACAGGGACCGCACAGATACGCAGTATTTT; CDR3aa: CASDRDRTDTQYF
v_gene: TRBV21-1; abundance: NA; j_gene: TRBJ2-5; d_gene: NA; CDR3nt: TGTGCCACAATCGATCGGGGCCAAGAGACCCAGTACTTC; CDR3aa: CATIDRGQETQYF
v_gene: TRBV19; abundance: NA; j_gene: TRBJ2-2; d_gene: TRBD1; CDR3nt: TGTGCCAGTAGCGATGACAGGGGATACACCGGGGAGCTGTTTTTT; CDR3aa: CASSDDRGYTGELFF
v_gene: TRBV2; abundance: NA; j_gene: TRBJ2-3; d_gene: NA; CDR3nt: TGTGCCAGCAGTGATGGGCAGGGAGTAGATACGCAGTATTTT; CDR3aa: CASSDGQGVDTQYF
v_gene: TRBV7-6; abundance: NA; j_gene: TRBJ1-3; d_gene: NA; CDR3nt: TGTGCCAGCAGCTTAGCGAGTGACACCATATATTTT; CDR3aa: CASSLASDTIYF
v_gene: TRBV7-2; abundance: NA; j_gene: TRBJ2-2; d_gene: TRBD1; CDR3nt: TGTGCCAGCAGCCACAATCCCGGGACAGCTAACACCGGGGAGCTGTTTTTT; CDR3aa: CASSHNPGTANTGELFF
v_gene: TRBV15; abundance: NA; j_gene: TRBJ2-7; d_gene: NA; CDR3nt: TGTGCCACCAGCAGGCAGGCCTACACTATGGACGAGCAGTACTTC; CDR3aa: CATSRQAYTMDEQYF
v_gene: TRBV28; abundance: NA; j_gene: TRBJ2-7; d_gene: TRBD2; CDR3nt: TGTGCCAGCAGTTTACACGTGGGACTAGCCGACTTGGGGGAGCAGTACTTC; CDR3aa: CASSLHVGLADLGEQYF
v_gene: TRBV7-6; abundance: NA; j_gene: TRBJ2-5; d_gene: TRBD1; CDR3nt: TGTGCCAGCAGCCGCAACGCAGGGGGCGGTCAAGAGACCCAGTACTTC; CDR3aa: CASSRNAGGGQETQYF
v_gene: TRBV19; abundance: NA; j_gene: TRBJ1-5; d_gene: TRBD1; CDR3nt: TGTGCCAGTAGTATAGAACCGACAGGGGTTCAGCCCCAGCATTTT; CDR3aa: CASSIEPTGVQPQHF
v_gene: TRBV4-3; abundance: NA; j_gene: TRBJ2-7; d_gene: NA; CDR3nt: TGCGCCAGCAGCCAAGATCTCGGTGGCAGGGGCTACGAGCAGTACTTC; CDR3aa: CASSQDLGGRGYEQYF
v_gene: TRBV18; abundance: once; j_gene: TRBJ2-5; d_gene: TRBD2; CDR3nt: TGTGCCAGCTCACCGGAACTAGCGGGAGACTCTGAGACCCAGTACTTC; CDR3aa: CASSPELAGDSETQYF
v_gene: TRBV18; abundance: NA; j_gene: TRBJ2-1; d_gene: TRBD1; CDR3nt: TGTGCCAGCTCACCGCAGGACAGGGTACCCTACAATGAGCAGTTCTTC; CDR3aa: CASSPQDRVPYNEQFF
v_gene: TRBV18; abundance: once; j_gene: TRBJ1-2; d_gene: NA; CDR3nt: TGTGCCAGCTCACACGAGGGGCATTCGGGCTACACCTTC; CDR3aa: CASSHEGHSGYTF
v_gene: TRBV25-1; abundance: NA; j_gene: TRBJ2-5; d_gene: TRBD2; CDR3nt: TGTGCCAGCGGACCCTTAGCGGGAGGAGGTGAGACCCAGTACTTC; CDR3aa: CASGPLAGGGETQYF
v_gene: TRBV7-7; abundance: NA; j_gene: TRBJ2-3; d_gene: NA; CDR3nt: TGTGCTAGCAGCTTAGGGCCCACAGATACGCAGTATTTT; CDR3aa: CASSLGPTDTQYF